These T cell receptor beta chains were read from a single sample in a study of cytomegalovirus exposure and HLA in healthy donors. TCRdb's copy holds only in-frame clones and misses some; the assay was immunoSEQ multiplex PCR. The sample lists 150,000 to 200,000 clones, 68% seen once, with less than 3.5% in the top ten. The sequenced sample was PBMCs. Receptors were obtained from a woman between 40 and 50 years old in good health and CMV-seropositive. Each CDR3 is given with its conserved first and last residue. Fields, in order: J gene, clone size, V gene, D gene, CDR3 DNA, CDR3 protein. A D gene is named only where the DNA matches it firmly. For some rows the clone size is stated as once, few or many, or as a class when expanded; others skip it.

>TRBJ1-2|.|TRBV2|.
TGTGCCAGCAGGGTAGGGGGAAAACATGGCTACACCTTC
CASRVGGKHGYTF
>TRBJ2-1|.|TRBV5-1|TRBD1
TGCGCCAGCAGCTTGGTACCCGTGGGACAGGGTTTCTACAATGAGCAGTTCTTC
CASSLVPVGQGFYNEQFF
>TRBJ1-4|.|TRBV5-1|.
TGCGCCAGCAGCTTGGGGGGGCAGGGTAATGAAAAACTGTTTTTT
CASSLGGQGNEKLFF
>TRBJ2-3|few|TRBV10-3|TRBD1
TGTGCCAGCAGGAGAGGGGGCGCCACAGATACGCAGTATTTT
CASRRGGATDTQYF
>TRBJ1-2|.|TRBV25-1|.
TGTGCCAGCAGCTCAGGGCTCTATGGCTACCCCTTC
CASSSGLYGYPF
>TRBJ1-2|few|TRBV5-1|.
TGCGCCAGCAGCTACCAACAGGGTAACGGCTACACCTTC
CASSYQQGNGYTF
>TRBJ1-5|few|TRBV19|.
TGTGCCAGTAATTCCGGGATTGTGGGCAATCAGCCCCAGCATTTT
CASNSGIVGNQPQHF
>TRBJ2-2|.|TRBV28|TRBD2
TGTGCCAGCAGGGGACTAGTGGAAAACACCGGGGAGCTGTTTTTT
CASRGLVENTGELFF
>TRBJ1-1|.|TRBV6-5|TRBD1
TGTGCCAGCAGTTATAGGACAGGGATCAACACTGAAGCTTTCTTT
CASSYRTGINTEAFF
>TRBJ1-5|few|TRBV6-6|.
TGTGCCAGCAGTAACGTTGGGGGCGTGGGCAATCAGCCCCAGCATTTT
CASSNVGGVGNQPQHF
>TRBJ2-3|once|TRBV2|.
TGTGCCAGCAGTGAAGGGCCGGGTACGCAGTATTTT
CASSEGPGTQYF
>TRBJ1-3|.|TRBV6-1|.
TGTGCCAGCAGCCCCCCGGGGGTCTCTGGAAACACCATATATTTT
CASSPPGVSGNTIYF
>TRBJ1-1|few|TRBV28|TRBD1
TGTGCCAGCAAACTGACAGGGGGTCAGACTGAAGCTTTCTTT
CASKLTGGQTEAFF